This T cell receptor beta chain was observed in a study of T cells in Graves' hyperthyroidism and ophthalmopathy. General study points: Ophthalmopathy and stable hyperthyroidism were told apart by a 13 V-J model. The blood repertoire included most of the expanded thyroid clonotypes above 0.001.

Germline V gene lookup returns CDR1 SGHDN and CDR2 FVKESK. The CDR3 extends over 16 amino acids. V lost 6 bases, J lost 5 bases, and 14 bases stayed unmatched. Researchers barred patients who had uncontrolled infection, other autoimmune disease, pregnancy or lactation. A remark on this clonotype: Its antigen remains unidentified.

The investigators amplified TCR beta CDR3 regions from RNA transcripts. First-round RT-PCR targeting the TCR CDR3 was performed with the HTBI primer set. Each CDR3 protein is one row after TCRdb ran MiXCR on the multiplex PCR reads. Of more than 500,000 distinct CDR3 sequences listed, 46% are singletons. The specimen sequenced was peripheral blood or thyroid tissue (not recorded which). This sequence originates from an adult woman with Graves' disease, either hyperthyroidism or ophthalmopathy (not recorded which). The rearrangement links TRBV14 to TRBJ2-5; 8 bases line up with TRBD2. The CDR3 sequence: CASSQTPGTRFETQYF. Written as DNA, the CDR3 is TGTGCCAGCAGTCAGACCCCCGGGACTAGGTTCGAGACCCAGTACTTC.